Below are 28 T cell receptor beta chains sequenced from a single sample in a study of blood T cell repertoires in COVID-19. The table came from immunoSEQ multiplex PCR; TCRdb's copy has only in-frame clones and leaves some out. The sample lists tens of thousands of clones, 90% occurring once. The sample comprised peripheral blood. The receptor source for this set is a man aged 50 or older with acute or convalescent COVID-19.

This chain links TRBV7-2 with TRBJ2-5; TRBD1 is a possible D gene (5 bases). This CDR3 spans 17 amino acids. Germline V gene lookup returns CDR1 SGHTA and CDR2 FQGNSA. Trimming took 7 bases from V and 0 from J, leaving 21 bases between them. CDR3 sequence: CASTLPLHTGHQETQYF. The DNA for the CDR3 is TGTGCCAGCACCTTGCCCCTACACACAGGACACCAAGAGACCCAGTACTTC.

The CDR3 nucleotides are TGTGCCAGCAGCGGTAGACAGGGGGCGTTCGCGAACACCGGGGAGCTGTTTTTT. Encoded protein: CASSGRQGAFANTGELFF. The genes are TRBV9 and TRBJ2-2; 10 positions agree with TRBD1. CDR1 SGDLS and CDR2 YYNGEE come from the germline V gene. Germline trimming cut 3 bases from V and 0 bases from J; bases unmatched to any gene: 8. This CDR3 is 18 amino acids long. The complete variable domain, with remaining parts taken from reference TRBV9 and TRBJ2-2, reads DSGVTQTPKHLITATGQRVTLRCSPRSGDLSVYWYQQSLDQGLQFLIQYYNGEERAKGNILERFSAQQFPDLHSELNLSSLELGDSALYFCASSGRQGAFANTGELFFGEGSRLTVL.

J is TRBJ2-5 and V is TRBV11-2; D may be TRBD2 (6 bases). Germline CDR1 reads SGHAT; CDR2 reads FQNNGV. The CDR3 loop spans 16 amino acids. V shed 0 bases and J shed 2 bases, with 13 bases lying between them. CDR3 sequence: CASSLEYGLTQETQYF. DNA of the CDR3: TGTGCCAGCAGCTTAGAATATGGACTAACTCAAGAGACCCAGTACTTC.

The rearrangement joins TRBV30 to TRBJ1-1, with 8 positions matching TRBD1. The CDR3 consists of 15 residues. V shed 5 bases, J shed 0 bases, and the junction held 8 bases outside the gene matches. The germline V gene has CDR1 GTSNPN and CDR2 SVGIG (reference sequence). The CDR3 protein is CAWDRGPPMNTEAFF. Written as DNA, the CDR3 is TGTGCCTGGGACAGGGGTCCCCCTATGAACACTGAAGCTTTCTTT.

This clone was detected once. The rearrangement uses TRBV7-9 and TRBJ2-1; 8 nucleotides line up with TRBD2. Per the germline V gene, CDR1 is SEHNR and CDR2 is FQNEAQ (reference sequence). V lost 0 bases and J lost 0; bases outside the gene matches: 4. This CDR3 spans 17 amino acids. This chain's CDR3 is CASSLASSGSSYNEQFF. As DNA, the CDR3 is TGTGCCAGCAGCTTAGCTTCCAGCGGGAGCTCCTACAATGAGCAGTTCTTC.

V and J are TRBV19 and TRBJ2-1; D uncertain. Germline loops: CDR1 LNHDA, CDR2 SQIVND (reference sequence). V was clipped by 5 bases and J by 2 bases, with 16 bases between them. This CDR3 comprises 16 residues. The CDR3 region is CASSRSLVAPYNEQFF. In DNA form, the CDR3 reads TGTGCCAGTAGTCGTTCGCTAGTGGCTCCCTACAATGAGCAGTTCTTC.

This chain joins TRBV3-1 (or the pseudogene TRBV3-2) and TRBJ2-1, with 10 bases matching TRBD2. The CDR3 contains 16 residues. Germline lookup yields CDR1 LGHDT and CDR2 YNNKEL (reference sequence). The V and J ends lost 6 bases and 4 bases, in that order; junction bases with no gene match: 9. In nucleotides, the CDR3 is TGTGCCAGCAGTAAGCGGGGTAGCGGGGGGTACAATGAGCAGTTCTTC. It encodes CASSKRGSGGYNEQFF.

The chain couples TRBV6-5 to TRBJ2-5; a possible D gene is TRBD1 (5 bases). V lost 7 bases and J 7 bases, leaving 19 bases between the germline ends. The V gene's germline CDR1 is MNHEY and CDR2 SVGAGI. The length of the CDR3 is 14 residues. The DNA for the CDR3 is TGTGCCAGCACCCGACAGTCCCCGGGTGGGACCCAGTACTTC. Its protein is CASTRQSPGGTQYF.

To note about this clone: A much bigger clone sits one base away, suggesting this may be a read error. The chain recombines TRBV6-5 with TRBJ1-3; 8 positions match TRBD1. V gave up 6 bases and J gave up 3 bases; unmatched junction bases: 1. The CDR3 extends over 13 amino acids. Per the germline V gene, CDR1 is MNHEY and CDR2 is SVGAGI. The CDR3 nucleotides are TGTGCCAGCAGGGACAGGGTTGGAAACACCATATATTTT. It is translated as CASRDRVGNTIYF.

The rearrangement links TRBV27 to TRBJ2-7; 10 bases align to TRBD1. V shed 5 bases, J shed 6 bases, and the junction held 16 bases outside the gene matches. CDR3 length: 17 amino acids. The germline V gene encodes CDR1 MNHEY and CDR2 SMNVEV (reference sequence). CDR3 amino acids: CASSTRTGGSIFGEQYF. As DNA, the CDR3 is TGTGCCAGCAGTACACGGACAGGGGGATCGATTTTCGGCGAGCAGTACTTC.

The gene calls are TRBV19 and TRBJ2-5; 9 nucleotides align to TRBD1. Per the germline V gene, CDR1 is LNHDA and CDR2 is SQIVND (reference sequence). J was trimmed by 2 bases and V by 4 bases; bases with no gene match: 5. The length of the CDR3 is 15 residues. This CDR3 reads CASSTGTGLQETQYF. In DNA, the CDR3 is TGTGCCAGTAGTACCGGGACAGGGCTACAAGAGACCCAGTACTTC.

The DNA for the CDR3 is TGTGCCACCAGGGACAGTCTGAATGAAAAACTGTTTTTT. Its protein product is CATRDSLNEKLFF. This sequence joins TRBV24-1 and TRBJ1-4; possible D gene TRBD1, 6 bases. The CDR3 loop spans 13 amino acids. In germline, CDR1 is KGHDR, CDR2 SFDVKD. V was clipped by 7 bases and J by 5 bases, with 10 bases between them.

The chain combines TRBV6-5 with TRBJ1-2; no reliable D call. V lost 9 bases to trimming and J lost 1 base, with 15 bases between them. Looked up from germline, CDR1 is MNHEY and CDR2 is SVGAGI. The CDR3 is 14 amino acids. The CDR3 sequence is CASLRGLGNYGYTF. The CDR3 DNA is TGTGCCAGTTTGCGCGGGCTGGGTAACTATGGCTACACCTTC.

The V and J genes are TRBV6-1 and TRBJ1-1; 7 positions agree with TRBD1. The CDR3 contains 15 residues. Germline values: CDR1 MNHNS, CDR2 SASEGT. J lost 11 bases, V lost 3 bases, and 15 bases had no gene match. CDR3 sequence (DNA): TGTGCCAGCAGTGATTCCCCAGGGGTCCGAGGGGGCGCTTTCTTT. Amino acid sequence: CASSDSPGVRGGAFF.

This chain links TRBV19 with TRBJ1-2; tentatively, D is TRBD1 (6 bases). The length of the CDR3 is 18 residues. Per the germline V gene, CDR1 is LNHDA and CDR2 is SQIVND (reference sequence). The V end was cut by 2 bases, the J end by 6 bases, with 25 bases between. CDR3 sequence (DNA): TGTGCCAGTAGTATAAGGGCCCTCGGGGGGGCACAGGCTCATGGCTACACCTTC. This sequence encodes CASSIRALGGAQAHGYTF.

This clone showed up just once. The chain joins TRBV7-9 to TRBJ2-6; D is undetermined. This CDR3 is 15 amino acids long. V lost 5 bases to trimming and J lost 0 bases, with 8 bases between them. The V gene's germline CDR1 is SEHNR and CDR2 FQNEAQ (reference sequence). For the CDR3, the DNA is TGTGCCAGCAGCCTAGTCTCCTCTGGGGCCAACGTCCTGACTTTC. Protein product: CASSLVSSGANVLTF.

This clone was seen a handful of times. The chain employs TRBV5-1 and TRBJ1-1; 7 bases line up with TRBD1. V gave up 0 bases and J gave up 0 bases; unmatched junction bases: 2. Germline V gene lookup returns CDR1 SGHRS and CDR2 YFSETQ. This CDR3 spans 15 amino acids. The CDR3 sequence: CASSLARGLNTEAFF. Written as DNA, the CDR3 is TGCGCCAGCAGCTTGGCCAGGGGGTTGAACACTGAAGCTTTCTTT.

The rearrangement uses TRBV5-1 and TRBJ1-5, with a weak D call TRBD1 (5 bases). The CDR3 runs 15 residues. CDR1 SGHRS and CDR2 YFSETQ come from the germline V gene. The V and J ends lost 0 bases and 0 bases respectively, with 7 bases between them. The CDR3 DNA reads TGCGCCAGCAGCTTGGTTGGGGCTAGCAATCAGCCCCAGCATTTT. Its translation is CASSLVGASNQPQHF.

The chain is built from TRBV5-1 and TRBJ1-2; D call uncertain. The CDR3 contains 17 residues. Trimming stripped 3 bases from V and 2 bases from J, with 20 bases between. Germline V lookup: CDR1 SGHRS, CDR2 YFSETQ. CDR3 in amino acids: CASSWNPGQVDNYGYTF. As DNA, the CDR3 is TGCGCCAGCAGCTGGAATCCTGGGCAGGTCGACAACTATGGCTACACCTTC.

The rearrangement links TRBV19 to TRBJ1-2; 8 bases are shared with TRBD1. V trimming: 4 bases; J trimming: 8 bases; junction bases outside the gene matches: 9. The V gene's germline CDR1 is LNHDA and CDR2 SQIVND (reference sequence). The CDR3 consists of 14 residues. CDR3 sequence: CASSTQDRALGYTF. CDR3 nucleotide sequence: TGTGCCAGTAGTACCCAGGACAGGGCCCTAGGCTACACCTTC.

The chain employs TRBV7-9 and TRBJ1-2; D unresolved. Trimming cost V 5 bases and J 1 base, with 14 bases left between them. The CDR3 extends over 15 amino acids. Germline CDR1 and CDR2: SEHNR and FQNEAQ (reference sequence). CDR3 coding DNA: TGTGCCAGCAGCCCACAATTCCACGATAACTATGGCTACACCTTC. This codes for CASSPQFHDNYGYTF. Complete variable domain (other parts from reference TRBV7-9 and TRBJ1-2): DTGVSQNPRHKITKRGQNVTFRCDPISEHNRLYWYRQTLGQGPEFLTYFQNEAQLEKSRLLSDRFSAERPKGSFSTLEIQRTEQGDSAMYLCASSPQFHDNYGYTFGSGTRLTVV.

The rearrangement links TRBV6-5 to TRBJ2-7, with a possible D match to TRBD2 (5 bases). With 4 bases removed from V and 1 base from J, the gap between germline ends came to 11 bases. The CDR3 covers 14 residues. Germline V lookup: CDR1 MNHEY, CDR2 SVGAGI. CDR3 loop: CASSSWTGSYEQYF. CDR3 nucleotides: TGTGCCAGCAGTTCTTGGACGGGGTCCTACGAGCAGTACTTC.

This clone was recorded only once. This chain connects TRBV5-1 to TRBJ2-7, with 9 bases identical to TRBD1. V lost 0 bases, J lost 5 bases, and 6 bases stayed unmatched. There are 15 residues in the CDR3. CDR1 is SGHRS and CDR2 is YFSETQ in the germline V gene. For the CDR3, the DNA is TGCGCCAGCAGCTTGGAGGGACAGGGAGGGGACGAGCAGTACTTC. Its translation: CASSLEGQGGDEQYF.

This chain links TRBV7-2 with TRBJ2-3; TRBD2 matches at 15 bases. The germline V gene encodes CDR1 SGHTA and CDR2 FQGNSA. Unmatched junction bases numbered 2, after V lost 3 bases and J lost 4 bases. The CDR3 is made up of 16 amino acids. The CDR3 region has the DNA TGTGCCAGCAGCTTGGGACTAGCGGGAGGAGCAGATACGCAGTATTTT. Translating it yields CASSLGLAGGADTQYF.

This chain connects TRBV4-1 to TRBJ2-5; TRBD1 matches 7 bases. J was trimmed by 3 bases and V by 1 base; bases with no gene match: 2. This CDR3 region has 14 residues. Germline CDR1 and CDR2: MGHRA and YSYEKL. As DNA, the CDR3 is TGCGCCAGCAGCCAAGCAACAGGGGAAGAGACCCAGTACTTC. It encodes CASSQATGEETQYF.

This CDR3 is CASKDRGGSGELFF. DNA of the CDR3: TGTGCCAGCAAAGACAGGGGTGGTAGCGGGGAGCTGTTTTTT. The chain has TRBV2 and TRBJ2-2; 8 bases match TRBD1. Germline V gives CDR1 SNHLY, CDR2 FYNNEI. V was pared by 7 bases and J by 7 bases, with 8 bases of the junction left unmatched. The length of the CDR3 is 14 residues.

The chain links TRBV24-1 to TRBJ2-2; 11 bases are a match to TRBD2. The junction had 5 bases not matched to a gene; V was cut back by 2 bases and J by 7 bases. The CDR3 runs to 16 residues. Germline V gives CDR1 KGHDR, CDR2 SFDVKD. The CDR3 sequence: CATSDSTSGRNGELFF. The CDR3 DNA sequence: TGTGCCACCAGTGATTCAACTAGCGGGAGAAACGGGGAGCTGTTTTTT.

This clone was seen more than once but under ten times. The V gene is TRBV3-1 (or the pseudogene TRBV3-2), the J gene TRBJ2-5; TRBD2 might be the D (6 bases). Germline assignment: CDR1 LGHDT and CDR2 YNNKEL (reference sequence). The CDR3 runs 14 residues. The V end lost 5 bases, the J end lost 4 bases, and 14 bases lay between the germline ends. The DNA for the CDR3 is TGTGCCAGCAGCTCGACTAGGACGGGAGAGACCCAGTACTTC. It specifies CASSSTRTGETQYF.